The 4 T cell receptor beta chains presented below share a single source sample, sequenced in a study of T-cell reconstitution after alpha-beta-depleted transplantation in children. Using unique molecular identifiers, the investigators prepared the TCRbeta library. Via MiXCR, TCRdb re-called the PCR reads, giving one row per CDR3 protein. This sample has over 150,000 distinct CDR3 sequences; 5.5% to 7% occur once, and the top ten carry about 5.9%. This sample comprised PBMCs, obtained before TCRalphabeta/CD19-depleted stem cell transplant. The source of these receptors is a boy aged 2 to 10 with acute lymphoblastic leukemia, due to receive a stem cell transplant.

The rearrangement uses TRBV6-1 and TRBJ1-4; D is undetermined. Germline values: CDR1 MNHNS, CDR2 SASEGT. The CDR3 length is 15 residues. The V and J ends lost 5 bases and 4 bases respectively, with 14 bases between them. CDR3 bases: TGTGCCAGCAGTCCAACGAAGTTAATTAATGAAAAACTGTTTTTT. It codes for CASSPTKLINEKLFF.

This clonotype was found many times. The chain's CDR3 is CASSPDGSRYEQYF. In DNA form, the CDR3 reads TGTGCCAGCAGCCCCGACGGGAGCAGATACGAGCAGTACTTC. The rearrangement links TRBV6-2 or TRBV6-3 to TRBJ2-7; a weak D match, TRBD2 (6 bases). This CDR3 region has 14 residues. V gave up 6 bases and J gave up 4 bases, with 16 bases separating them. In germline, CDR1 is MNHEY, CDR2 SVGEGT.

This clonotype appeared a few times. The V and J genes are TRBV19 and TRBJ1-1; 9 bases map to TRBD1. The V gene end was trimmed by 6 bases and the J gene end by 0 bases; junction bases not matched to a gene: 2. Germline V gene lookup returns CDR1 LNHDA and CDR2 SQIVND (reference sequence). CDR3 length: 14 amino acids. The CDR3 sequence: CASRDRGMNTEAFF. CDR3 DNA sequence: TGTGCCAGTAGAGACAGGGGGATGAACACTGAAGCTTTCTTT.

This clonotype appeared a few times. The chain links TRBV5-1 to TRBJ1-2; D unresolved. This CDR3 is built from 14 residues. Germline CDR1 and CDR2: SGHRS and YFSETQ. The V end was cut by 0 bases, the J end by 5 bases, with 11 bases between. CDR3 residues: CASSLEDPLYGYTF. CDR3 nucleotide sequence: TGCGCCAGCAGCTTGGAAGATCCCTTATATGGCTACACCTTC.